This TCR beta chain is from a study of blood T cell repertoires in COVID-19 (dated by TCRdb to the early 2020s). Study-wide context: Collaborator samples came from the United States, Italy and Spain and covered acute and convalescent phases of COVID-19. The material from the prospective study consisted of cDNA or gDNA derived from T cells, B-cell-depleted T cells, or PBMCs. The dataset comprised deeply sampled blood TCRbeta repertoires from subjects exposed to, actively infected with, or recovered from COVID-19. The repertoires were released in a freely available public database intended as a resource for research on the immune response to SARS-CoV-2. Samples were obtained from the ongoing ImmuneRACE study (first 160 participants) and from about 1,300 subjects provided by 6 global collaborators. Nearly every sample came with metadata listing a de-identified subject ID, COVID-19 status, age in years and sex. HLA class I and class II types, where available, came from metadata supplied by the sample provider rather than from assay-based typing. The paper as a whole reports these results and caveats: How much clinical and demographic metadata was included differed by source and by participant, and the metadata was provided uncurated.

A word on this clone: It lacks a known antigen. Base qualities are missing; no much larger clone stands one base away.

In Seattle, one collaborating source enrolled patients while the infection was active and tracked those patients longitudinally over the course of disease. Each collaborating institution followed its own protocols to collect whole blood in K2EDTA tubes. Collaborator samples were shipped for TCRbeta analysis as frozen whole blood, isolated PBMCs, or DNA extracted from either sample type. TCRbeta CDR3 regions were amplified from genomic DNA by means of the immunoSEQ Assay, a bias-controlled multiplex PCR. As for the authors' bioinformatics: Within the assay, amplification of reference gene primers was used to estimate how many nucleated cells each sample contained. To quantify the absolute abundance of each unique TCRbeta CDR3 rearrangement, sequence reads were collapsed and filtered. For each sample, productive Simpson clonality was calculated as the square root of Simpson's diversity index over productive rearrangements. This immuneACCESS table, as held by TCRdb, lists in-frame sequences with V and J called but not all clones. Of the missing ones, under half trace to an unresolved V gene in checked studies; the others have no known cause. That table is the source of V, J and clone size, and D and trimming were worked out from the DNA. For this sample the table gives roughly 110,000 clones, of which around 85% were detected only once. Approximately 5% of the sample rests with the top ten.

The specimen was peripheral blood. The receptor was isolated from a woman aged 60 to 75 with COVID-19, enrolled during active disease.

The sequence in DNA is TGTGCCAGCAGCCAACGGGGGGGTACTCCAGATACGCAGTATTTT. Its protein product is CASSQRGGTPDTQYF. The chain couples TRBV27 to TRBJ2-3; TRBD2 fits 8 bases in the junction. From a lookup of the germline V gene (reference sequence), CDR1 and CDR2 are MNHEY and SMNVEV. The CDR3 numbers 15 residues from cysteine through phenylalanine. The sequence is cut down to CDR3 DNA, 45 bases in frame from base 1. V is trimmed back by 6 bases and J by 4 bases, and the junction contains 9 bases that no gene match accounts for.